This T cell receptor (beta chain) was documented in a study of blood T cell repertoires in COVID-19. As processed by the authors: Amplification with reference gene primers provided the estimates of nucleated cell counts. Produced via immunoSEQ multiplex PCR; TCRdb's table is partial and in-frame only. V and J calls and clone size are those listed in that table; D and trimming were worked out from the DNA. This table has tens of thousands of clones, approximately 92% appearing once. V shed 4 bases, J shed 7 bases, and the junction held 4 bases outside the gene matches. The V gene's germline CDR1 is SGDLS and CDR2 YYNGEE. The length of the CDR3 is 13 residues.

V is TRBV9 and J is TRBJ2-1, with 8 positions matching TRBD2. The material sequenced was peripheral blood. The clonotype originates from a man older than 75 with acute or convalescent COVID-19. The CDR3: CASSPPSGNEQFF. CDR3 bases: TGTGCCAGCAGCCCTCCTAGCGGGAATGAGCAGTTCTTC.